This TCR beta chain is drawn from a study of CD8+CD57+ T cells in acquired aplastic anemia. All patients picked for sequencing had shown, by flow cytometry, an expansion of CD8+CD57+ cells. The diagnosis in all patients was severe acquired aplastic anemia. TCR beta VDJ and CDR3 profiles were obtained from a genomic DNA template. TCRdb called the reads again in MiXCR, with one record for every CDR3 protein. The profile shows a few hundred thousand distinct CDR3 sequences, around 30% of them singletons. The TCR originated in a human donor with aplastic anemia. The sequenced sample consisted of sorted CD4+, CD8+, or CD8+CD57+ T cells (not recorded which) from PBMCs.

CDR3 in amino acids: CASRGQGRVDDTGELFF. Here the CDR3 DNA reads TGCGCCAGCAGAGGACAGGGAAGGGTGGATGATACCGGGGAGCTGTTTTTT. This chain joins TRBV5-1 and TRBJ2-2; 8 bases line up with TRBD1. CDR1 and CDR2 (germline): SGHRS, YFSETQ. CDR3 size: 17 residues. With 5 bases clipped from V and 5 bases from J, the junction kept 14 bases outside the gene matches.